This record covers a single TCR beta chain. This entry comes from a study of cytomegalovirus exposure and HLA in healthy donors. The germline CDR1 and CDR2 sequences are SGDLS and YYNGEE. With 0 bases clipped from V and 9 bases from J, the junction kept 6 bases outside the gene matches. The CDR3 has 14 amino acids. The primer mix had 60 Vbeta and 13 Jbeta primers. The method was immunoSEQ multiplex PCR; TCRdb's version includes in-frame clones alone and lacks a portion of them. The sample holds 200,000 to 300,000 clones, about 77% seen once. This chain uses TRBV9 with TRBJ2-7, with TRBD1 matching over 10 bases. Sequenced: PBMCs. This sequence originates from a boy younger than 18 in good health and CMV-seronegative. DNA for the CDR3: TGTGCCAGCAGCGTAGGGGACAGGGGCTTGGCGCAGTACTTC. As protein: CASSVGDRGLAQYF.